This TCR beta chain was sequenced in a study of identical twins. General study points: Twins showed weaker excess sharing in their beta out-of-frame sequences. It was out-of-frame TCR alpha sharing in monozygotic twins that models underestimated.

Germline loops: CDR1 SGHRS, CDR2 YFSETQ. CDR3 length equals 16 residues. V lost 0 bases to trimming and J lost 8 bases; unmatched junction nucleotides: 4. TCRdb called the 5' RACE reads again in MiXCR, with one record for every CDR3 protein. The table shows some 1,700,000 distinct CDR3 sequences, with less than 35% occurring only once. Worth noting for this clonotype: Its antigen is unknown.

The clonotype originates from a newborn girl in good health. Sequencing was done on a sample of cord blood. The chain couples TRBV5-1 to TRBJ2-1; 14 bases match TRBD2. As DNA, the CDR3 is TGCGCCAGCAGCTTGGTGGGACTAGCGGGAGACGATGAGCAGTTCTTC. It yields the protein CASSLVGLAGDDEQFF.